The clone carrying this TCR beta chain was counted between two and nine times. The CDR3 length is 15 residues. In germline, CDR1 is LNHDA, CDR2 SQIVND (reference sequence). Trimming removed 3 bases at V and 4 bases at J, with 15 bases between. Profiling relied on immunoSEQ multiplex PCR, and the TCRdb table lists in-frame clones only, not all of them. The sample consists of about 160,000 clones, 65% to 90% of them appearing once. The entry originates in a study of blood T cell repertoires in COVID-19. Overall study context: Researchers got acute and convalescent COVID-19 samples from the United States, Italy and Spain. The analysed material was cDNA or gDNA that came from T cells, B-cell-depleted T cells, or PBMCs.

Enrollment of patients from Seattle took place during active infection, with longitudinal follow-up. This chain links TRBV19 with TRBJ2-5; unclear D gene. The source of this sequence is a woman in her thirties or forties with COVID-19, enrolled during active disease. Sample: peripheral blood. The CDR3 region has the DNA TGTGCCAGTAGTATTCAGCTAGGTTTGAGAGAGACCCAGTACTTC. This encodes CASSIQLGLRETQYF.